This is a list of T cell receptor beta chains from one sample in a study of blood T cell repertoires in COVID-19. TCRdb's table, derived via immunoSEQ multiplex PCR, lists solely in-frame clones and lacks some. This table holds hundreds of thousands of clones, roughly 89% found once. What was sequenced was PBMCs or T cells enriched from blood (not recorded which). These receptor sequences come from a woman aged 30 to 39 with acute COVID-19. The CDR3 runs from the conserved cysteine through the conserved F or W. Fields, in order: J gene, D gene, clone size, V gene, CDR3 protein, CDR3 DNA. The D gene is left open where the match is weak. Only some rows state a clone size, as once, few, many or a class for expanded clones.

j_call: TRBJ2-5
d_call: TRBD2
clone_size: .
v_call: TRBV18
cdr3_aa: CASSRSGGAETQYF
cdr3_nt: TGTGCCAGCTCCCGTAGCGGGGGGGCGGAGACCCAGTACTTC

j_call: TRBJ2-2
d_call: TRBD1
clone_size: once
v_call: TRBV5-1
cdr3_aa: CASSTRTGANTGELFF
cdr3_nt: TGCGCCAGCAGCACCCGGACAGGGGCGAACACCGGGGAGCTGTTTTTT

j_call: TRBJ1-2
d_call: .
clone_size: .
v_call: TRBV5-1
cdr3_aa: CASSLSRDRNYGYTF
cdr3_nt: TGCGCCAGCAGCTTATCCAGGGATCGCAACTATGGCTACACCTTC

j_call: TRBJ1-4
d_call: TRBD1
clone_size: .
v_call: TRBV12-5
cdr3_aa: CASGFMRGDRSLATNEKLFF
cdr3_nt: TGTGCTAGTGGTTTTATGAGGGGGGACAGGAGTCTTGCAACTAATGAAAAACTGTTTTTT

j_call: TRBJ2-3
d_call: TRBD2
clone_size: once
v_call: TRBV6-4
cdr3_aa: CARIDRTSSDLSDTQYF
cdr3_nt: TGTGCCAGGATAGACAGGACTAGCAGTGACCTGTCAGATACGCAGTATTTT

j_call: TRBJ1-1
d_call: .
clone_size: .
v_call: TRBV12-3/TRBV12-4
cdr3_aa: CASSFSGTEAFF
cdr3_nt: TGTGCCAGCAGTTTTTCGGGAACTGAAGCTTTCTTT

j_call: TRBJ2-1
d_call: .
clone_size: .
v_call: TRBV7-2
cdr3_aa: CASSLGVQVRGEQFF
cdr3_nt: TGTGCCAGCAGCTTAGGGGTCCAGGTTAGGGGTGAGCAGTTCTTC

j_call: TRBJ2-7
d_call: .
clone_size: .
v_call: TRBV5-1
cdr3_aa: CASSLEVGVQYF
cdr3_nt: TGCGCCAGCAGCTTGGAGGTTGGAGTGCAGTACTTC

j_call: TRBJ1-2
d_call: TRBD1
clone_size: .
v_call: TRBV7-8
cdr3_aa: CASSPWTGGSYGYTF
cdr3_nt: TGTGCCAGCAGCCCTTGGACAGGGGGCAGTTATGGCTACACCTTC

j_call: TRBJ1-1
d_call: .
clone_size: .
v_call: TRBV6-5
cdr3_aa: CASSLKAGASAAFF
cdr3_nt: TGTGCCAGCAGTCTTAAAGCGGGCGCTTCAGCAGCTTTCTTT

j_call: TRBJ2-7
d_call: .
clone_size: .
v_call: TRBV10-1
cdr3_aa: CASSEWPQSGYEQYF
cdr3_nt: TGCGCCAGCAGTGAGTGGCCGCAGTCAGGGTACGAGCAGTACTTC

j_call: TRBJ1-6
d_call: TRBD1
clone_size: .
v_call: TRBV7-8
cdr3_aa: CASSLPTGTGTSPLHF
cdr3_nt: TGTGCCAGCAGCCTACCCACCGGGACAGGGACCTCACCCCTCCACTTT

j_call: TRBJ2-5
d_call: .
clone_size: once
v_call: TRBV9
cdr3_aa: CASSGRDSQWKTQYF
cdr3_nt: TGTGCCAGCAGCGGGCGGGACAGTCAATGGAAGACCCAGTACTTC

j_call: TRBJ1-6
d_call: TRBD1
clone_size: many
v_call: TRBV2
cdr3_aa: CAGQGSYNSPLHF
cdr3_nt: TGTGCCGGACAGGGATCCTATAATTCACCCCTCCACTTT

j_call: TRBJ2-3
d_call: TRBD1
clone_size: .
v_call: TRBV18
cdr3_aa: CASSIQGAINTDTQYF
cdr3_nt: TGTGCCAGCTCAATCCAGGGGGCGATTAACACAGATACGCAGTATTTT

j_call: TRBJ2-2
d_call: .
clone_size: .
v_call: TRBV5-1
cdr3_aa: CASSSGTPNTGELFF
cdr3_nt: TGCGCCAGCAGCTCCGGGACACCAAACACCGGGGAGCTGTTTTTT

j_call: TRBJ2-7
d_call: .
clone_size: once
v_call: TRBV5-1
cdr3_aa: CASSLPQVAYEQYF
cdr3_nt: TGCGCCAGCAGCTTGCCACAGGTCGCCTACGAGCAGTACTTC

j_call: TRBJ2-7
d_call: .
clone_size: .
v_call: TRBV5-1
cdr3_aa: CASSPSSGTGFYEQYF
cdr3_nt: TGCGCCAGCAGCCCCTCCTCCGGGACTGGATTCTACGAGCAGTACTTC

j_call: TRBJ2-2
d_call: .
clone_size: .
v_call: TRBV7-8
cdr3_aa: CASSLTGFYTGELFF
cdr3_nt: TGTGCCAGCAGCTTAACAGGGTTTTACACCGGGGAGCTGTTTTTT

j_call: TRBJ2-1
d_call: TRBD2
clone_size: .
v_call: TRBV3-1/TRBV3-2
cdr3_aa: CASSWTSGSYNEQFF
cdr3_nt: TGTGCCAGCAGTTGGACTAGCGGCTCCTACAATGAGCAGTTCTTC